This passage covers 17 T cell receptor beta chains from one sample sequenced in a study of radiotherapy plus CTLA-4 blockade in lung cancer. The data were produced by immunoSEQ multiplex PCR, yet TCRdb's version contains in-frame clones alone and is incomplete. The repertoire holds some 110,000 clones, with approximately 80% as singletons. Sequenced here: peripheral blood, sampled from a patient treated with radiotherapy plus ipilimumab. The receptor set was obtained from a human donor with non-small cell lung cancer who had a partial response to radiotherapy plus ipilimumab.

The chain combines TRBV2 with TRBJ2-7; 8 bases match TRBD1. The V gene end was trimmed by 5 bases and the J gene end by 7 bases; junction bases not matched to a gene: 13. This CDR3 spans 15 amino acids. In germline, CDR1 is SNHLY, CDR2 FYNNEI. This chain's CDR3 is CASSSSGGQRREQYF. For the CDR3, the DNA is TGTGCCAGCAGTTCATCAGGGGGCCAAAGAAGGGAGCAGTACTTC.

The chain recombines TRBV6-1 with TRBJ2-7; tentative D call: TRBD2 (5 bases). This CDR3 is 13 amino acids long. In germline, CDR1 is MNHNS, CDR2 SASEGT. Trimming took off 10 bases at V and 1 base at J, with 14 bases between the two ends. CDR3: CATRGGGSYEQYF. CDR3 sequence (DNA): TGTGCCACCCGAGGCGGCGGGTCCTACGAGCAGTACTTC.

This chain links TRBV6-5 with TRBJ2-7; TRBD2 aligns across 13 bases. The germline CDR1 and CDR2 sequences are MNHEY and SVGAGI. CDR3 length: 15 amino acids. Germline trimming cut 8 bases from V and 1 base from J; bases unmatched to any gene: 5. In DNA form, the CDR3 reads TGTGCCAGCTCCTCACTAGCGGGAGGGTCCTACGAGCAGTACGTC. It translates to CASSSLAGGSYEQYV.

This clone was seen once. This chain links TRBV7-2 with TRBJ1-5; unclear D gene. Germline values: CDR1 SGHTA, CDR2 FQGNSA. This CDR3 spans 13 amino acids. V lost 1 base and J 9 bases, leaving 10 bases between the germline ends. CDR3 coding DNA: TGTGCCAGCAGCTTAGAATTTGCAGGGCCCCAGCATTTT. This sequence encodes CASSLEFAGPQHF.

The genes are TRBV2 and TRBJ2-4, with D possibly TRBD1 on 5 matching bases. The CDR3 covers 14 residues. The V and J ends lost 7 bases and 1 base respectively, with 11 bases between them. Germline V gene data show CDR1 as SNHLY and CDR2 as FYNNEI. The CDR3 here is CASTQGEAKNIQYF. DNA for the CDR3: TGTGCCAGCACCCAGGGTGAGGCCAAAAACATTCAGTACTTC. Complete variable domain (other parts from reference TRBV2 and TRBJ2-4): EPEVTQTPSHQVTQMGQEVILRCVPISNHLYFYWYRQILGQKVEFLVSFYNNEISEKSEIFDDQFSVERPDGSNFTLKIRSTKLEDSAMYFCASTQGEAKNIQYFGAGTRLSVL.

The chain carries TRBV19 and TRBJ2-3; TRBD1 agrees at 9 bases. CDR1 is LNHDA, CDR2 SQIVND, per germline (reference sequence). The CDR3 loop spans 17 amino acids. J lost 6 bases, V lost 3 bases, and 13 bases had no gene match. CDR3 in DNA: TGTGCCAGTAGTATGCCCCGATCCGGGACAGGGAAGGATACGCAGTATTTT. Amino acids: CASSMPRSGTGKDTQYF.

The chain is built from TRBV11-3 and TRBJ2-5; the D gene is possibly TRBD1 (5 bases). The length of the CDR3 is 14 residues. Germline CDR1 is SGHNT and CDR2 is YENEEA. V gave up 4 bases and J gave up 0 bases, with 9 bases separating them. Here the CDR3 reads CASSSDSNQETQYF. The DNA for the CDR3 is TGTGCCAGCAGCTCTGACAGTAACCAAGAGACCCAGTACTTC.

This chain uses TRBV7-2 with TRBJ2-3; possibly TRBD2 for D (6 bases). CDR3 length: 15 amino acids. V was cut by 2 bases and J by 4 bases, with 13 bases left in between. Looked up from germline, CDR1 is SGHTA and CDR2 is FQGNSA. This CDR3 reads CASSLKIAVADTQYF. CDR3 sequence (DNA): TGTGCCAGCAGCTTAAAGATAGCGGTGGCAGATACGCAGTATTTT.

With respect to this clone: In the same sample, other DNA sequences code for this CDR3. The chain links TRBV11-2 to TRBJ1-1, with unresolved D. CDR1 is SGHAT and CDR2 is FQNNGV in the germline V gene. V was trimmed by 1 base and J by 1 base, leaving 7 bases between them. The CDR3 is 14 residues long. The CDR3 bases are TGTGCCAGCAGCTTAGGTGCAGGGAACACTGAAGCTTTCTTT. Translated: CASSLGAGNTEAFF.

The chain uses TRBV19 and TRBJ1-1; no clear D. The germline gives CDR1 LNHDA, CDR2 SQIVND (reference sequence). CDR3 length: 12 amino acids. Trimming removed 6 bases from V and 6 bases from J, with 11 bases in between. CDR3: CASSRERAEAFF. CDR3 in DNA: TGTGCCAGTAGCCGGGAAAGGGCTGAAGCTTTCTTT.

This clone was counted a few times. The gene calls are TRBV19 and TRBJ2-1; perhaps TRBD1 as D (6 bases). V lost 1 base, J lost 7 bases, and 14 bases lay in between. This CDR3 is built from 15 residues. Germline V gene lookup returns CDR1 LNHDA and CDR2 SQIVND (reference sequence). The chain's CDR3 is CASSIGSARGNEQFF. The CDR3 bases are TGTGCCAGTAGTATAGGTAGCGCCAGGGGTAATGAGCAGTTCTTC.

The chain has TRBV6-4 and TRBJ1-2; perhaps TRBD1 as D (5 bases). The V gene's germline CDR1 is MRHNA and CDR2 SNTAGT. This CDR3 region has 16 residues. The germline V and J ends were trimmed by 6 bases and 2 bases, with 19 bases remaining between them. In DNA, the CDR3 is TGTGCCAGCAGCCTAATTCATCCCAGGGAAAACTATGGCTACACCTTC. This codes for CASSLIHPRENYGYTF.

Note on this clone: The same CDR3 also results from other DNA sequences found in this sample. CDR3: CASSLRGGGNQPQHF. The CDR3 DNA reads TGTGCCAGCAGTTTAAGGGGGGGCGGAAATCAGCCCCAGCATTTT. This rearrangement joins TRBV28 to TRBJ1-5; D is possibly TRBD1 (6 bases). This CDR3 spans 15 amino acids. In germline, CDR1 is MDHEN, CDR2 SYDVKM. Trimming took 2 bases from V and 4 from J, leaving 12 bases between them.

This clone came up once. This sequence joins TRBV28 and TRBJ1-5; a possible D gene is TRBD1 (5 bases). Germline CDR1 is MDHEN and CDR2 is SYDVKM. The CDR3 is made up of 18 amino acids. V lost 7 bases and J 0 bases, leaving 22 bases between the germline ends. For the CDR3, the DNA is TGTGCCAGCACCTTAAGTACAGGAGTATCTTATAGCAATCAGCCCCAGCATTTT. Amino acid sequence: CASTLSTGVSYSNQPQHF.

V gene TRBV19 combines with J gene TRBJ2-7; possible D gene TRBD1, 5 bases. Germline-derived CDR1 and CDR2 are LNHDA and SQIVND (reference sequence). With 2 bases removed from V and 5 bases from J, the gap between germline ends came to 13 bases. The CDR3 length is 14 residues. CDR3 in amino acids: CASSIPARVHEQYF. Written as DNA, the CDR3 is TGTGCCAGTAGTATACCAGCCAGGGTCCACGAGCAGTACTTC.

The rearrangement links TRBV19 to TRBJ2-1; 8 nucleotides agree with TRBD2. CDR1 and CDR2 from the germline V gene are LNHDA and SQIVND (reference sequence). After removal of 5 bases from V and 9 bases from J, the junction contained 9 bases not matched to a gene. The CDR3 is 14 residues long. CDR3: CASSLKRERLEQFF. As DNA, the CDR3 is TGTGCCAGTAGTCTAAAGCGGGAGAGGCTTGAGCAGTTCTTC.

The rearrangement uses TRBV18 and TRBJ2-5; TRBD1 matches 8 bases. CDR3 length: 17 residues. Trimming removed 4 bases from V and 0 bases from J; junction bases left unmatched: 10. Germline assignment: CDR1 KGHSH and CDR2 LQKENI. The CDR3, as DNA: TGTGCCAGCTCACGGAGCCAGGGGGCTTCGTACCAAGAGACCCAGTACTTC. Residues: CASSRSQGASYQETQYF.